Below, 21 T cell receptor beta chains from the same sample are listed, as sequenced in a study of blood T cells in healthy people across ages. A second PCR, run for roughly 7 to 11 cycles, used a sample-barcoded 5' primer plus a J-beta primer mix. TCRdb passed the 5' RACE reads through MiXCR, listing each CDR3 protein once. The data hold around 1,600,000 distinct CDR3 sequences, with approximately 43% observed a single time. Sequenced: blood. The source of these receptors is a woman younger than 35 in good health.

The chain couples TRBV4-1 to TRBJ2-2; no clear D. The CDR3 has 17 residues. The V gene lost 0 bases and the J gene lost 0 bases, with 11 bases spanning the gap. Germline CDR1 MGHRA, CDR2 YSYEKL. The DNA for the CDR3 is TGCGCCAGCAGCCAAGATTGGAGCCAGACGAACACCGGGGAGCTGTTTTTT. Its translation: CASSQDWSQTNTGELFF.

V gene TRBV9 combines with J gene TRBJ2-1; weak D call: TRBD1 (8 bases). V was shortened by 1 base and J by 6 bases, with 14 bases between the two germline ends. The CDR3 consists of 15 residues. Looked up from germline, CDR1 is SGDLS and CDR2 is YYNGEE. The CDR3 sequence is CASSVYTGGVNEQFF. The CDR3 DNA is TGTGCCAGCAGCGTATATACAGGGGGGGTCAATGAGCAGTTCTTC.

J is TRBJ2-7 and V is TRBV25-1, with TRBD1 matching over 9 bases. V was clipped by 4 bases and J by 2 bases; unmatched bases: 9. CDR3 length equals 16 residues. Germline V gene data show CDR1 as MGHDK and CDR2 as SYGVNS. The CDR3 DNA follows: TGTGCCAGCAGTGGCGTTTCACAGGGGGCTCCCTACGAGCAGTACTTC. Protein product: CASSGVSQGAPYEQYF.

V and J are TRBV4-1 and TRBJ2-5; 7 bases line up with TRBD2. CDR1 and CDR2 (germline): MGHRA, YSYEKL. CDR3 length: 14 residues. V gave up 0 bases and J gave up 11 bases; unmatched junction bases: 9. In DNA form, the CDR3 reads TGCGCCAGCAGCCAAGACGGGACTAACGATGAGCAGTACTTC. Its protein is CASSQDGTNDEQYF.

The sample holds a few counts of this clonotype. The chain has TRBV20-1 and TRBJ1-2; TRBD1 matches 8 bases. Trimming cost V 0 bases and J 3 bases; bases outside gene matches: 3. The germline V gene has CDR1 DFQATT and CDR2 SNEGSKA (reference sequence). The CDR3 has 14 amino acids. CDR3 sequence reads: CSARERQGYYGYTF. In DNA form, the CDR3 reads TGCAGTGCTAGAGAAAGACAGGGGTACTATGGCTACACCTTC.

This clonotype was seen only a few times. This chain joins TRBV20-1 and TRBJ2-1, with 11 bases aligning to TRBD2. The DNA end is more similar to TRBJ2-7, so the J call may be wrong. Germline assignment: CDR1 DFQATT and CDR2 SNEGSKA (reference sequence). The CDR3 spans 18 residues. DNA for the CDR3: TGCAGTGCTAGAGACCCTAGCGGGAGGTCTAGGTCCTACAATGAGCAGTACTTC. This codes for CSARDPSGRSRSYNEQYF.

V gene TRBV20-1 combines with J gene TRBJ2-5; D is unresolved. CDR1 and CDR2 from the germline V gene are DFQATT and SNEGSKA (reference sequence). The CDR3 is 15 amino acids. The V end lost 5 bases, the J end lost 6 bases, and 22 bases lay between the germline ends. In nucleotides, the CDR3 is TGCAGTGCTCATACCCTACGTTCTACGCAAAAGACCCAGTACTTC. Amino acids: CSAHTLRSTQKTQYF.

The chain combines TRBV27 with TRBJ2-4; unclear D gene. TRBJ2-7 explains the end of the DNA better; the J call may be wrong. CDR3 length equals 14 residues. The germline V gene has CDR1 MNHEY and CDR2 SMNVEV (reference sequence). CDR3 nucleotides: TGTGCCAGCAGTTTTGCGTCGGCAAACTACGAGCAGTACTTC. The encoded protein is CASSFASANYEQYF.

The CDR3 bases are TGCAGTGCTAGCCCACAGGGCGGGGGATATACCGGGGAGCTGTTTTTT. This codes for CSASPQGGGYTGELFF. V and J are TRBV20-1 and TRBJ2-2; a weak D match, TRBD2 (7 bases). This CDR3 spans 16 amino acids. Germline lookup yields CDR1 DFQATT and CDR2 SNEGSKA (reference sequence). V was shortened by 3 bases and J by 5 bases, with 19 bases between the two germline ends.

This clonotype was seen ten or more times. One end of the junction varies from germline; a read error may be responsible. The rearrangement joins TRBV7-9 to TRBJ1-5, with D hard to call. This CDR3 has 12 amino acids. Germline CDR1 is SEHNR and CDR2 is FQNEAQ (reference sequence). This CDR3 reads CASSLGRQPQHF. Written as DNA, the CDR3 is TGTGCCAGCAGTTTAGGTCGACAGCCCCAGCATTTT.

The genes are TRBV6-2 or TRBV6-3 and TRBJ2-7; no clear D gene. The germline V and J ends were trimmed by 5 bases and 12 bases, with 17 bases remaining between them. The CDR3 totals 12 residues. The germline V gene encodes CDR1 MNHEY and CDR2 SVGEGT. The CDR3 DNA is TGTGCCAGCAGTCACCCGTTTGCGGTTCCGTACTTC. Translating gives CASSHPFAVPYF.

This clonotype has a count of ten or more. J is TRBJ1-1 and V is TRBV12-3 or TRBV12-4; perhaps TRBD1 as D (6 bases). V lost 6 bases and J 11 bases, leaving 19 bases between the germline ends. The CDR3 covers 13 residues. As DNA, the CDR3 is TGTGCCAGCAGCCCCGCAGGTACAGGGACGGCTTTCTTT. Amino acids: CASSPAGTGTAFF.

This sequence joins TRBV6-5 and TRBJ1-5, with D perhaps matching TRBD1 (5 bases). V gave up 5 bases and J gave up 0 bases, with 8 bases separating them. Germline CDR1 is MNHEY and CDR2 is SVGAGI. The CDR3 runs to 14 residues. DNA of the CDR3: TGTGCCAGCAGTCGGGACTATAGCAATCAGCCCCAGCATTTT. Amino acid sequence: CASSRDYSNQPQHF.

This rearrangement joins TRBV5-1 to TRBJ2-6; D gene ambiguous. Germline loops: CDR1 SGHRS, CDR2 YFSETQ. Trimming took 6 bases from V and 1 from J, leaving 8 bases between them. There are 14 residues in the CDR3. CDR3 DNA sequence: TGCGCCAGCATGGGTGGGTCTGGGGCCAACGTCCTGACTTTC. It encodes CASMGGSGANVLTF.

This clonotype was picked up many times. The DNA of the CDR3 is TGCGCCAGCAGGGCTCAGGGGGAGGAGGGCTACACCTTC. Translated, it gives CASRAQGEEGYTF. V is TRBV4-1 and J is TRBJ1-2; TRBD1 agrees at 7 bases. CDR3 length: 13 amino acids. Germline lookup yields CDR1 MGHRA and CDR2 YSYEKL. The trim removed 6 bases at V and 8 bases at J, leaving 9 bases unmatched.

On this clonotype: A read error may account for a junction end that differs from germline. The CDR3 protein is CATREGPSRSEAFF. Here the CDR3 DNA reads TGTGCCACCAGAGAAGGACCTAGTCGATCTGAAGCTTTTTTT. V usage is TRBV24-1 and J usage is TRBJ1-1; D uncertain. The CDR3 has 14 amino acids. The germline gives CDR1 KGHDR, CDR2 SFDVKD.

The chain couples TRBV18 to TRBJ2-6; possibly TRBD1 for D (5 bases). Germline V lookup: CDR1 KGHSH, CDR2 LQKENI. V lost 3 bases and J lost 0, with 12 bases in between. The CDR3 loop spans 17 amino acids. The CDR3 coding sequence is TGTGCCAGCTCACCCCGAACAGGCATCTCTGGGGCCAACGTCCTGACTTTC. This encodes CASSPRTGISGANVLTF. The full variable domain, completed using reference TRBV18 and TRBJ2-6, is NAGVMQNPRHLVRRRGQEARLRCSPMKGHSHVYWYRQLPEEGLKFMVYLQKENIIDESGMPKERFSAEFPKEGPSILRIQQVVRGDSAAYFCASSPRTGISGANVLTFGAGSRLTVL.

The chain couples TRBV11-2 to TRBJ2-1, with D perhaps matching TRBD2 (5 bases). CDR1 is SGHAT and CDR2 is FQNNGV in the germline V gene. V lost 9 bases and J 8 bases, leaving 11 bases between the germline ends. This CDR3 comprises 11 residues. The CDR3 loop is CASQAGHEQFF. CDR3 sequence (DNA): TGTGCCAGTCAGGCGGGCCATGAGCAGTTCTTC. Full variable domain (rest looked up from reference TRBV11-2 and TRBJ2-1): EAGVAQSPRYKIIEKRQSVAFWCNPISGHATLYWYQQILGQGPKLLIQFQNNGVVDDSQLPKDRFSAERLKGVDSTLKIQPAKLEDSAVYLCASQAGHEQFFGPGTRLTVL.

This clonotype came up a few times. In DNA, the CDR3 is TGTGCCTGGAGCCTTTACAATGAGCAGTTCTTC. It encodes CAWSLYNEQFF. This chain connects TRBV30 to TRBJ2-1; unclear D gene. Germline CDR1 and CDR2: GTSNPN and SVGIG (reference sequence). V was shortened by 3 bases and J by 4 bases, with 4 bases between the two germline ends. This CDR3 is built from 11 residues.

This clonotype was seen more than once but under ten times. The V gene is TRBV6-2 or TRBV6-3, the J gene TRBJ1-1; 12 bases align to TRBD1. CDR3 length: 17 residues. Losses at the gene ends were 7 bases for V and 3 bases for J; bases not matched to a gene: 12. The germline gives CDR1 MNHEY, CDR2 SVGEGT. CDR3: CASTLLGTGGIDTEAFF. The CDR3, as DNA: TGTGCCAGCACCCTGCTGGGGACAGGGGGCATCGACACTGAAGCTTTCTTT.

V is TRBV27 and J is TRBJ2-1, with 9 bases lining up with TRBD2. CDR1 and CDR2 (germline): MNHEY, SMNVEV (reference sequence). The CDR3 spans 16 residues. After removal of 5 bases from V and 5 bases from J, the junction contained 10 bases not matched to a gene. CDR3 sequence reads: CASSPLGSGSHNEQFF. In DNA, the CDR3 is TGTGCCAGCAGTCCGTTGGGTAGCGGGAGCCACAATGAGCAGTTCTTC.